This entry lists 30 T cell receptor beta chains sequenced from one sample in a study of T cells in Graves' hyperthyroidism and ophthalmopathy. The source material, RNA transcripts, was used to amplify TCR beta CDR3 regions. The HTBI primer set served for first-round RT-PCR of the TCR CDR3. TCRdb re-analysed the multiplex PCR reads in MiXCR, keeping a single row per CDR3 protein. This table holds about 340,000 distinct CDR3 sequences, 18% found once. Sequenced material: blood. Source of these receptors: a woman aged 45-65 years with Graves' hyperthyroidism.

Comments on this clonotype: Given a much more abundant clone one base away, this may be a read error. The rearrangement joins TRBV6-5 to TRBJ1-1, with 11 bases identical to TRBD1. V trimming: 6 bases; J trimming: 5 bases; junction bases outside the gene matches: 11. There are 16 residues in the CDR3. Per the germline V gene, CDR1 is MNHEY and CDR2 is SVGAGI. The CDR3 DNA sequence: TGTGCCAGCAGAGGCCGGGACAGGGGGACGTGGACTGAAGCTTTCTTT. Translated: CASRGRDRGTWTEAFF.

This clonotype has a single count. V gene TRBV3-1 combines with J gene TRBJ2-1; 13 bases are a match to TRBD2. The V segment lost 1 base and the J segment 12 bases; nucleotides outside the gene matches: 6. CDR1 LGHDT and CDR2 YNNKEL come from the germline V gene (reference sequence). CDR3 length: 15 residues. CDR3 loop: CASSQVWTSGSRQFF. CDR3 DNA sequence: TGTGCCAGCAGCCAAGTTTGGACTAGCGGGAGTCGGCAGTTCTTC.

This clonotype was seen a handful of times. This sequence joins TRBV7-2 and TRBJ2-6; unclear D gene. The CDR3 consists of 15 residues. V shed 1 base and J shed 2 bases, with 6 bases lying between them. CDR1 and CDR2 from the germline V gene are SGHTA and FQGNSA. This CDR3 reads CASSLGETGANVLTF. CDR3 DNA: TGTGCCAGCAGCTTAGGGGAAACTGGGGCCAACGTCCTGACTTTC. The complete variable domain, with remaining parts taken from reference TRBV7-2 and TRBJ2-6, reads GAGVSQSPSNKVTEKGKDVELRCDPISGHTALYWYRQSLGQGLEFLIYFQGNSAPDKSGLPSDRFSAERTGGSVSTLTIQRTQQEDSAVYLCASSLGETGANVLTFGAGSRLTVL.

This clonotype was detected ten times or more. CDR3 region: CASHGTPAYEQYF. Written as DNA, the CDR3 is TGTGCCAGCCACGGGACCCCGGCCTACGAGCAGTACTTC. The genes are TRBV28 and TRBJ2-7; TRBD1 or TRBD2 may be the D gene (5 bases each). The germline gives CDR1 MDHEN, CDR2 SYDVKM. This CDR3 has 13 amino acids. Trimming took 8 bases from V and 2 from J, leaving 13 bases between them.

Ten or more counts support this clonotype. The chain combines TRBV30 with TRBJ2-1; D not resolved. This CDR3 has 11 residues. Per germline, CDR1 GTSNPN and CDR2 SVGIG (reference sequence). The germline V and J ends were trimmed by 3 bases and 5 bases, with 5 bases remaining between them. CDR3: CAWSLDNEQFF. The CDR3 DNA is TGTGCCTGGAGCCTAGACAATGAGCAGTTCTTC. Variable domain in full (rest from reference TRBV30 and TRBJ2-1): SQTIHQWPATLVQPVGSPLSLECTVEGTSNPNLYWYRQAAGRGLQLLFYSVGIGQISSEVPQNLSASRPQDRQFILSSKKLLLSDSGFYLCAWSLDNEQFFGPGTRLTVL.

The V call is TRBV27, the J call TRBJ2-7; D possibly corresponds to TRBD1 (5 bases). CDR1 and CDR2 from the germline V gene are MNHEY and SMNVEV (reference sequence). The CDR3 is 13 amino acids. Trimming shortened V by 4 bases and J by 4 bases, and 11 bases separated the two germline ends. The CDR3 DNA reads as TGTGCCAGCAGTTACCAGGGTTCGTACGAGCAGTACTTC. Translated, it gives CASSYQGSYEQYF.

This clonotype was detected a few times. An end of the junction differs from the germline gene, which may be a read error. The chain couples TRBV10-3 to TRBJ1-1; TRBD1 matches 8 bases. This CDR3 has 14 amino acids. Germline CDR1 and CDR2: ENHRY and SYGVKD. The CDR3 loop is CVITTGGLNTEAFF. The CDR3 nucleotides are TGTGTCATCACTACAGGGGGGCTGAACACTGAAGCTTTCTTT.

This clonotype was recorded many times. The rearrangement links TRBV5-1 to TRBJ2-1; 7 bases agree with TRBD1. Germline V CDR1 and CDR2: SGHRS, YFSETQ. The CDR3 length is 15 residues. J was trimmed by 5 bases and V by 1 base; bases with no gene match: 6. The CDR3 DNA sequence: TGCGCCAGCAGCTTGACAGGGGATCTGCACAATGAGCAGTTCTTC. Its translation: CASSLTGDLHNEQFF.

This clonotype was recorded a few times. The V and J genes are TRBV2 and TRBJ2-7, with D unclear. V was trimmed by 3 bases and J by 0 bases, leaving 9 bases between them. Per the germline V gene, CDR1 is SNHLY and CDR2 is FYNNEI. The CDR3 runs 14 residues. The CDR3: CASSDDLISYEQYF. CDR3 nucleotides: TGTGCCAGCAGTGATGACTTGATCTCCTACGAGCAGTACTTC. The whole variable domain, filled in from reference TRBV2 and TRBJ2-7, reads EPEVTQTPSHQVTQMGQEVILRCVPISNHLYFYWYRQILGQKVEFLVSFYNNEISEKSEIFDDQFSVERPDGSNFTLKIRSTKLEDSAMYFCASSDDLISYEQYFGPGTRLTVT.

This clonotype was counted between two and nine times. This chain joins TRBV28 and TRBJ1-1; 8 nucleotides align to TRBD1. The V and J ends lost 2 bases and 7 bases, in that order; junction bases with no gene match: 3. Germline loops: CDR1 MDHEN, CDR2 SYDVKM. CDR3 length equals 13 residues. The CDR3 loop is CASSLATGVEAFF. The DNA for the CDR3 is TGTGCCAGCAGTTTAGCGACAGGGGTTGAAGCTTTCTTT.

This clonotype was seen a few times. Given a much more abundant clone one base away, this may be a read error. Given the absence of the conserved phenylalanine or tryptophan at the CDR3 end, a read error is likely. The chain joins TRBV6-1 to TRBJ2-5; D is unclear. CDR1 is MNHNS, CDR2 SASEGT, per germline. This CDR3 has 11 amino acids. Trimming left V 8 bases short and J 5 bases short, with 9 bases between. The CDR3 region is CASSEVETQYL. CDR3 in DNA: TGTGCCAGCTCAGAGGTTGAGACCCAGTACCTC.

The chain has TRBV12-3 or TRBV12-4 and TRBJ2-2, with a weak D call TRBD1 (6 bases). V dropped 3 bases and J dropped 4 bases, with 12 bases sitting between them. This CDR3 comprises 15 residues. CDR3 amino acids: CASSFQTGITGELFF. For the CDR3, the DNA is TGTGCCAGCAGTTTCCAAACAGGGATCACCGGGGAGCTGTTTTTT.

In this sample, this clonotype turned up a few times. The chain joins TRBV9 to TRBJ2-1; the D call may be TRBD1 or TRBD2 (5 bases each). This CDR3 region has 13 residues. Germline V gene lookup returns CDR1 SGDLS and CDR2 YYNGEE. Trimming shortened V by 7 bases and J by 10 bases, and 18 bases separated the two germline ends. CDR3 sequence: CASGRDRLKEQFF. In DNA form, the CDR3 reads TGTGCCAGCGGAAGGGACCGACTCAAGGAGCAGTTCTTC.

The chain joins TRBV5-6 to TRBJ1-1; D unclear. The CDR3 spans 12 residues. The germline V and J ends were trimmed by 5 bases and 4 bases, with 9 bases remaining between them. In germline, CDR1 is SGHDT, CDR2 YYEEEE. This chain's CDR3 is CASSRLGTEAFF. The CDR3 nucleotides read TGTGCCAGCAGTCGGCTAGGCACTGAAGCTTTCTTT.

This clonotype was counted only a few times. The V call is TRBV7-2, the J call TRBJ2-5; 9 bases agree with TRBD2. CDR3 length: 15 residues. V shed 3 bases, J shed 1 base, and the junction held 3 bases outside the gene matches. CDR1 and CDR2 from the germline V gene are SGHTA and FQGNSA. CDR3 sequence reads: CASSLGSGSQETQYF. DNA of the CDR3: TGTGCCAGCAGCTTGGGTAGCGGGAGCCAAGAGACCCAGTACTTC.

Concerning this clonotype itself: A much larger clone differs from this one at a single base, so this may be a read error. V is TRBV20-1 and J is TRBJ2-5, with TRBD1 matching over 10 bases. This CDR3 comprises 14 residues. Trimming took 2 bases from V and 3 from J; bases not matched to a gene: 3. Germline lookup yields CDR1 DFQATT and CDR2 SNEGSKA (reference sequence). The CDR3 bases are TGCAGTGCTAGACCCGGGACAGGGGAAGAGACCCAGTACTTC. The encoded protein is CSARPGTGEETQYF.

Only a few counts were recorded for this clonotype. The chain combines TRBV18 with TRBJ2-5; 8 nucleotides match TRBD1. In germline, CDR1 is KGHSH, CDR2 LQKENI. This CDR3 has 15 amino acids. V lost 5 bases and J lost 7; bases outside the gene matches: 12. The DNA of the CDR3 is TGTGCCAGCTCAAATGCCCCGGGACAGGAGGGGACCCAGTACTTC. Translation gives CASSNAPGQEGTQYF.

The chain links TRBV2 to TRBJ2-3; the D is unclear. The V gene's germline CDR1 is SNHLY and CDR2 FYNNEI. The germline V and J ends were trimmed by 7 bases and 5 bases, with 13 bases remaining between them. The CDR3 extends over 13 amino acids. As DNA, the CDR3 is TGTGCCAGCACCCAGGCGGCCGTAGATACGCAGTATTTT. Protein sequence: CASTQAAVDTQYF.

As concerns this clonotype: With a much larger clone just one base away, this may be a read error. The rearrangement joins TRBV7-2 to TRBJ2-3; D uncertain. Trimming shortened V by 0 bases and J by 5 bases, and 9 bases separated the two germline ends. Germline V gene sequence: CDR1 SGHTA, CDR2 FQGNSA. This CDR3 is 14 amino acids long. DNA of the CDR3: TGTGCCAGCAGCTTAGCCCAATCTGTAGATACGCAGTATTTT. Translating it yields CASSLAQSVDTQYF.

The chain couples TRBV2 to TRBJ2-5, with D unclear. This CDR3 spans 14 amino acids. Germline V gene lookup returns CDR1 SNHLY and CDR2 FYNNEI. The ends were cut back, 5 bases at V and 2 bases at J, with 12 bases in the middle. DNA for the CDR3: TGTGCCAGCAGTACCAGGTCCCAACAAGAGACCCAGTACTTC. Protein sequence: CASSTRSQQETQYF. Looking up the rest from reference TRBV2 and TRBJ2-5 gives the full variable domain: EPEVTQTPSHQVTQMGQEVILRCVPISNHLYFYWYRQILGQKVEFLVSFYNNEISEKSEIFDDQFSVERPDGSNFTLKIRSTKLEDSAMYFCASSTRSQQETQYFGPGTRLLVL.

This clonotype was detected once. The chain is built from TRBV19 and TRBJ2-1; D unclear. The V gene's germline CDR1 is LNHDA and CDR2 SQIVND (reference sequence). The CDR3 is 13 residues long. Trimming shortened V by 2 bases and J by 6 bases, and 8 bases separated the two germline ends. The CDR3 region is CASSIWLVNEQFF. In DNA, the CDR3 is TGTGCCAGTAGTATATGGCTAGTCAATGAGCAGTTCTTC. The full variable domain, its missing parts supplied by reference TRBV19 and TRBJ2-1, is DGGITQSPKYLFRKEGQNVTLSCEQNLNHDAMYWYRQDPGQGLRLIYYSQIVNDFQKGDIAEGYSVSREKKESFPLTVTSAQKNPTAFYLCASSIWLVNEQFFGPGTRLTVL.

This clonotype was detected many times. The J gene is TRBJ2-7, the V gene TRBV20-1; D is perhaps TRBD2 (6 bases). Germline-derived CDR1 and CDR2 are DFQATT and SNEGSKA (reference sequence). The CDR3 length is 14 residues. Between the trimmed V and J ends, which lost 0 bases and 6 bases, there was a span of 15 bases. The CDR3 spells CSARDPGSRFEQYF. CDR3 in DNA: TGCAGTGCTAGAGATCCCGGGAGTAGGTTCGAGCAGTACTTC.

This clonotype was counted many times. This chain uses TRBV18 with TRBJ2-5; 9 positions agree with TRBD1. The CDR3 spans 15 residues. With V trimmed by 2 bases and J by 1 base, 2 bases remained unmatched. Germline CDR1 KGHSH, CDR2 LQKENI. As DNA, the CDR3 is TGTGCCAGCTCACCAAACAGGGGGCCCCAAGAGACCCAGTACTTC. Protein: CASSPNRGPQETQYF.

This clonotype was detected only a few times. The CDR3 DNA sequence: TGTGCCAGCAGCTTACAAGGGACTTTGGTGGCCGGGGAGCTGTTTTTT. Its protein is CASSLQGTLVAGELFF. This chain joins TRBV11-2 and TRBJ2-2, with D possibly being TRBD2 (6 bases). Germline V gene sequence: CDR1 SGHAT, CDR2 FQNNGV. V lost 2 bases and J lost 6, with 16 bases in between. The CDR3 length is 16 residues.

The sample holds many counts of this clonotype. V usage is TRBV6-1 and J usage is TRBJ2-7, with 16 bases aligning to TRBD2. The CDR3 has 18 residues. The ends lost 4 bases at V and 1 base at J; junction bases unmatched: 7. CDR1 MNHNS and CDR2 SASEGT come from the germline V gene. CDR3 residues: CASSGAGTSGGASYEQYV. The DNA for the CDR3 is TGTGCCAGCAGTGGGGCAGGGACTAGCGGGGGGGCGTCCTACGAGCAGTACGTC.

This clonotype was detected only a few times. The CDR3 loop reads CSARDPAGIGELFF. The DNA for the CDR3 is TGCAGTGCTAGAGATCCAGCGGGTATCGGGGAGCTGTTTTTT. This sequence joins TRBV20-1 and TRBJ2-2; TRBD2 might be the D (6 bases). The CDR3 sequence is 14 residues long. CDR1 and CDR2 from the germline V gene are DFQATT and SNEGSKA (reference sequence). V lost 0 bases, J lost 7 bases, and 12 bases lay in between.

Remarks on this clonotype: A much bigger clone sits one base away, suggesting this may be a read error. V usage is TRBV11-2 and J usage is TRBJ2-2; D tentatively fits TRBD1 or TRBD2 (5 bases each). The V gene's germline CDR1 is SGHAT and CDR2 FQNNGV. The CDR3 runs 16 residues. CDR3 residues: CASSLALSTPTGALFF. The CDR3 coding sequence is TGTGCCAGCAGCTTGGCTCTATCGACACCCACCGGGGCGCTGTTTTTT.

The chain has TRBV5-1 and TRBJ1-1, with D tentatively TRBD1 (5 bases). Germline lookup yields CDR1 SGHRS and CDR2 YFSETQ. The CDR3 extends over 13 amino acids. Trimming removed 6 bases at V and 10 bases at J, with 19 bases between. The CDR3, as DNA: TGCGCCAGCAACCAAGGGGATTCCGCTGGAGCTTTCTTT. Its protein product is CASNQGDSAGAFF.

This clonotype was picked up many times. The genes are TRBV6-1 and TRBJ2-7, with D perhaps TRBD2 (6 bases). Germline CDR1 is MNHNS and CDR2 is SASEGT. Trimming took 5 bases from V and 1 from J, leaving 9 bases between them. The length of the CDR3 is 13 residues. CDR3 in DNA: TGTGCCAGCAGTTATAGCGGTTCCTACGAGCAGTACTTC. Amino acid sequence: CASSYSGSYEQYF.

This clonotype was counted a few times. The genes are TRBV18 and TRBJ2-1, with 11 bases identical to TRBD2. Trimming took 3 bases from V and 8 from J; bases not matched to a gene: 6. Germline V gene data show CDR1 as KGHSH and CDR2 as LQKENI. The CDR3 spans 15 residues. The CDR3 spells CASSPYSGGDYEQFF. The CDR3 DNA sequence: TGTGCCAGCTCACCCTATAGCGGGGGGGACTATGAGCAGTTCTTC.